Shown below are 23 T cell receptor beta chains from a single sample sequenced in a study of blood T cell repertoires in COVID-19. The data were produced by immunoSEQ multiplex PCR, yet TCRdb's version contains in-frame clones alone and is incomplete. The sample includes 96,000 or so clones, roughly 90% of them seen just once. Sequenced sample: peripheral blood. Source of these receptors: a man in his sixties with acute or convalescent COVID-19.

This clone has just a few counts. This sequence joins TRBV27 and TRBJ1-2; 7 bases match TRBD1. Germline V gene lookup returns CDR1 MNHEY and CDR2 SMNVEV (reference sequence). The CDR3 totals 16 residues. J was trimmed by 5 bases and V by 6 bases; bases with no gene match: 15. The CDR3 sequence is CASSGFKLGTVYGYTF. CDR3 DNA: TGTGCCAGCAGCGGTTTTAAGTTAGGGACAGTTTATGGCTACACCTTC.

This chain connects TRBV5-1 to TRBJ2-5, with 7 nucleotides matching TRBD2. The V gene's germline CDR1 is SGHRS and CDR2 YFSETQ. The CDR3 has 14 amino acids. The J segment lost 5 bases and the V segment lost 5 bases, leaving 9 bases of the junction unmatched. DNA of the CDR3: TGCGCCAGCAGTTTTGGGGGGGTCTGGGAGACCCAGTACTTC. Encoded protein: CASSFGGVWETQYF.

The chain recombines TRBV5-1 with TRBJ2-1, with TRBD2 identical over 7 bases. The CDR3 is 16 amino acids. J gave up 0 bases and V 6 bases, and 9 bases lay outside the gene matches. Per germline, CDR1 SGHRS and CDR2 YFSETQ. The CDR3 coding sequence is TGCGCCAGCACCTCTAGCGGCACATCCTCCTACAATGAGCAGTTCTTC. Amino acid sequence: CASTSSGTSSYNEQFF.

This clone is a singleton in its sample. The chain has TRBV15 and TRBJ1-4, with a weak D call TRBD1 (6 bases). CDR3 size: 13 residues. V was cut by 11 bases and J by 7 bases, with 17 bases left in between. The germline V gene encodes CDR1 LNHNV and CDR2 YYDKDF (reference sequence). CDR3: CASSHRAGEKLFF. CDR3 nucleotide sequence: TGTGCCTCTTCACACAGGGCTGGTGAAAAACTGTTTTTT.

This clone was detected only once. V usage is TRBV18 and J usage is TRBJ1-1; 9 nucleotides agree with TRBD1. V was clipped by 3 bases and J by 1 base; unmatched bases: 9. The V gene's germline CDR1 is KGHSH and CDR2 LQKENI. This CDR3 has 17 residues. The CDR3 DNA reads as TGTGCCAGCTCACCCCTGACTGGGACAGGGAGGAACACTGAAGCTTTCTTT. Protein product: CASSPLTGTGRNTEAFF.

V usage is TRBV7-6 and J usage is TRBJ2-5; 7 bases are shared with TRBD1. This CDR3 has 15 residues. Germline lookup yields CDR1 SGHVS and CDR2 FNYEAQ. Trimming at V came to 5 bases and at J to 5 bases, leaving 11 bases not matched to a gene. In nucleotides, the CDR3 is TGTGCCAGCAGCCAAACAGGGACAGTCGTCGAGACCCAGTACTTC. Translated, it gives CASSQTGTVVETQYF. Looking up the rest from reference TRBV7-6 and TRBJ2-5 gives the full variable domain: GAGVSQSPRYKVTKRGQDVALRCDPISGHVSLYWYRQALGQGPEFLTYFNYEAQQDKSGLPNDRFSAERPEGSISTLTIQRTEQRDSAMYRCASSQTGTVVETQYFGPGTRLLVL.

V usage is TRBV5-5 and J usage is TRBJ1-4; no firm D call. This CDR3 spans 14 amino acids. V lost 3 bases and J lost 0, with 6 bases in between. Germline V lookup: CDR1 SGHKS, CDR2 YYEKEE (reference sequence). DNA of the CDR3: TGTGCCAGCAGCTCGGTAGCAACTAATGAAAAACTGTTTTTT. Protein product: CASSSVATNEKLFF.

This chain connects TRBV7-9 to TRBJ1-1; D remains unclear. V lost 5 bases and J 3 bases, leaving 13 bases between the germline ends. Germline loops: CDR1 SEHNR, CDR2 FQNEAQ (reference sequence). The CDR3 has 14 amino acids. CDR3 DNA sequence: TGTGCCAGCAGCCAAACAGAGTGGGACACTGAAGCTTTCTTT. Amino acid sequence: CASSQTEWDTEAFF.

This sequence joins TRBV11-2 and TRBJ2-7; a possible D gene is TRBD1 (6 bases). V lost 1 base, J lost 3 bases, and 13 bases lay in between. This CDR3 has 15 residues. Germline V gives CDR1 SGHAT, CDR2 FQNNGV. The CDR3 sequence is CASSLAPQGFYEQYF. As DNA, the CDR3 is TGTGCCAGCAGCTTAGCCCCACAGGGCTTCTACGAGCAGTACTTC.

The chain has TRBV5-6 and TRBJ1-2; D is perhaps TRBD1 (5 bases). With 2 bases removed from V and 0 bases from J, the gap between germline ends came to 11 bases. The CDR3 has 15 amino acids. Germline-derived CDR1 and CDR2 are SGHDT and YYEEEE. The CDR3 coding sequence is TGTGCCAGCAGCTTCGCGGCAGGGACTAACTATGGCTACACCTTC. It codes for CASSFAAGTNYGYTF.

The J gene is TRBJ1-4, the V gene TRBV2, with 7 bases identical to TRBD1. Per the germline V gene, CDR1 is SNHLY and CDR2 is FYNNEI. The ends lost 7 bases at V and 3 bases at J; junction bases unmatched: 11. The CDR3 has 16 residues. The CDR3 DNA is TGTGCCAGCACTGGGCAGGGGGGTAGGGCTAATGAAAAACTGTTTTTT. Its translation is CASTGQGGRANEKLFF.

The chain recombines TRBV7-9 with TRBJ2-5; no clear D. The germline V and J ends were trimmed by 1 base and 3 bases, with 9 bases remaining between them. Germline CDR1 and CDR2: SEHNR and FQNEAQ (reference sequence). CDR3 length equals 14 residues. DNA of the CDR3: TGTGCCAGCAGCTTAGAGGCCCAGGAAGAGACCCAGTACTTC. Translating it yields CASSLEAQEETQYF.

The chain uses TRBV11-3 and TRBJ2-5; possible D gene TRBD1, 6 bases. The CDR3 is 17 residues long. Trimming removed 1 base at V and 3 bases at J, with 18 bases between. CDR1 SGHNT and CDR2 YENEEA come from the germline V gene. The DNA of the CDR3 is TGTGCCAGCAGCTTAGCCGACGTTGGGACATTAAAAGAGACCCAGTACTTC. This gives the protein CASSLADVGTLKETQYF.

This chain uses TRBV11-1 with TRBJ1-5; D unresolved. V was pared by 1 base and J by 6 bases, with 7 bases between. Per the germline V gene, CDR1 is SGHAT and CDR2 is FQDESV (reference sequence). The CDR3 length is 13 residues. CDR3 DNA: TGTGCCAGCAGCTTAGTGAGGCCTCAGCCCCAGCATTTT. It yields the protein CASSLVRPQPQHF.

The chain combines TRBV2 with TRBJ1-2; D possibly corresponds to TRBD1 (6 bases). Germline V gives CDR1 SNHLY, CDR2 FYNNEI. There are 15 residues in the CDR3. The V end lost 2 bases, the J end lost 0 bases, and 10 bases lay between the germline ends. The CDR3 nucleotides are TGTGCCAGCAGTGAATGGGGGCAAGCTAACTATGGCTACACCTTC. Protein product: CASSEWGQANYGYTF.

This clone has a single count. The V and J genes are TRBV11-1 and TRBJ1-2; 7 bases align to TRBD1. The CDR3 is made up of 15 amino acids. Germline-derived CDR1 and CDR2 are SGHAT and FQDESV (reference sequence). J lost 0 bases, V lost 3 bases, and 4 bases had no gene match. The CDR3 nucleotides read TGTGCCAGCAGCTTCGGGACAGAAGCTAACTATGGCTACACCTTC. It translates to CASSFGTEANYGYTF.

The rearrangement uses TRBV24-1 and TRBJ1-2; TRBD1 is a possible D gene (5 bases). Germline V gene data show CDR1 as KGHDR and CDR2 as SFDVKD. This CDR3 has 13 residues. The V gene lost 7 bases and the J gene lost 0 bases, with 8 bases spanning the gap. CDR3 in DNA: TGTGCCACCAGGGACACCACTAACTATGGCTACACCTTC. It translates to CATRDTTNYGYTF.

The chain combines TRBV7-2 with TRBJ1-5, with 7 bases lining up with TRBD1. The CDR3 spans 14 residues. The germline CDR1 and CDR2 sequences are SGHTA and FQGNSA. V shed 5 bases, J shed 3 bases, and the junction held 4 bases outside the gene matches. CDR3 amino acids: CASSKTGDNQPQHF. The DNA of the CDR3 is TGTGCCAGCAGCAAAACAGGGGACAATCAGCCCCAGCATTTT.

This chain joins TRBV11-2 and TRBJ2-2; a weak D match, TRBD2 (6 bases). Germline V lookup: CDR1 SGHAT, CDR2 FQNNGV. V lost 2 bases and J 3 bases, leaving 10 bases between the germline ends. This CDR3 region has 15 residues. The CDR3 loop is CASSLLRGDTGELFF. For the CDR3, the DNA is TGTGCCAGCAGCTTACTGCGGGGAGACACCGGGGAGCTGTTTTTT.

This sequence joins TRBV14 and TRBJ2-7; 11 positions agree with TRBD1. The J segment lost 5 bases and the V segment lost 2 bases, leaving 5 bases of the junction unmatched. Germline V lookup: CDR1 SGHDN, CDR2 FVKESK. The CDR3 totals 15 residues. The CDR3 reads CASSQRTGGRDEQYF. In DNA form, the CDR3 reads TGTGCCAGCAGCCAACGGACAGGGGGCCGTGACGAGCAGTACTTC.

The DNA for the CDR3 is TGCGCCAGCAGCCAAGATGACACGAACACCGGGGAGCTGTTTTTT. Protein product: CASSQDDTNTGELFF. The chain joins TRBV4-3 to TRBJ2-2, with no clear D. The CDR3 runs to 15 residues. CDR1 LGHNA and CDR2 YSLEER come from the germline V gene. The V gene lost 0 bases and the J gene lost 0 bases, with 5 bases spanning the gap.

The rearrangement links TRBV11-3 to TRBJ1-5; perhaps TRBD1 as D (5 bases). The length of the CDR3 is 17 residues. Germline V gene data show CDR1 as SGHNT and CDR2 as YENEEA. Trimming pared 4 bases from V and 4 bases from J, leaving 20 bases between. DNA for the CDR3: TGTGCCAGCAGCTCCATACGGGCAGGGCCGTTGAATCAGCCCCAGCATTTT. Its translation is CASSSIRAGPLNQPQHF.

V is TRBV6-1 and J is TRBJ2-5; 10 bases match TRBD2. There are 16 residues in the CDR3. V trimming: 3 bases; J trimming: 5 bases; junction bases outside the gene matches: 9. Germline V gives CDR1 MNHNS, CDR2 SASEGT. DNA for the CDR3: TGTGCCAGCAGTGATTGGGCTAGCGGGAGTTATGAGACCCAGTACTTC. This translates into CASSDWASGSYETQYF.